A selection of T cell receptor beta chains follows, all from one sample in a study of blood T cell repertoires in COVID-19. Only in-frame clones appear in the TCRdb table, and some are missing; sequencing was by immunoSEQ multiplex PCR. The sample yields 170,000 or so clones, approximately 80% seen once. Sequenced: peripheral blood. The receptors come from an older woman with acute or convalescent COVID-19. Each CDR3 is given with its conserved first and last residue. A D gene is named only where the DNA matches it firmly. Only part of the rows carry a size: once, few, many, or a class if the clone is expanded.

TRBJ2-2 TRBV5-6 NA TRBD1 TGTGCCAGCAGCTTGGGGGGACAGGGCTACACCGGGGAGCTGTTTTTT CASSLGGQGYTGELFF
TRBJ1-3 TRBV12-5 NA NA TGTGCTAGTGGTTCCACTAGGACAGACTCTGGAAACACCATATATTTT CASGSTRTDSGNTIYF
TRBJ1-2 TRBV15 NA TRBD1 TGTGCCACCGAGGACAGGGTTGGCTATGGCTACACCTTC CATEDRVGYGYTF
TRBJ1-2 TRBV10-3 once NA TGTGCCATCACCATGGACAGCTATGGCTACACCTTC CAITMDSYGYTF
TRBJ1-2 TRBV30 NA TRBD1 TGTGCCTGGACCACGGACAGGGGCTATGGCTACACCTTC CAWTTDRGYGYTF
TRBJ1-1 TRBV4-1 NA TRBD1 TGCGCCAGCAGCCAGGCGACCGGGACAGGCGAAGCTTTCTTT CASSQATGTGEAFF
TRBJ2-7 TRBV6-2/TRBV6-3 NA NA TGTGCCAGCAGTTACTCCAGGTACGAGCAGTACTTC CASSYSRYEQYF
TRBJ2-1 TRBV3-1/TRBV3-2 NA NA TGTGCCAGCAGAAAGACGGACAGCTCCTACAATGAGCAGTTCTTC CASRKTDSSYNEQFF
TRBJ2-6 TRBV5-4 once NA TGTGCCAGCAGCCCGGGACTGATCTCTGGGGCCAACGTCCTGACTTTC CASSPGLISGANVLTF
TRBJ2-1 TRBV2 NA NA TGTGCCATCCCCCGTCCTGAGAAGAGCAATGAGCAGTTCTTC CAIPRPEKSNEQFF
TRBJ2-7 TRBV20-1 many NA TGCAGTGCCCCTCCCCGGGACGAGCAGTACTTC CSAPPRDEQYF
TRBJ2-1 TRBV9 few TRBD1 TGTGCCAGCAGCGTCCGGGACAGGGTAAATGAGCAGTTCTTC CASSVRDRVNEQFF
TRBJ1-6 TRBV5-1 NA TRBD1 TGCGCCAGCAGCTTGGGGACAGGGGGTAATTCACCCCTCCACTTT CASSLGTGGNSPLHF
TRBJ2-1 TRBV28 few TRBD1 TGTGCCAGCAGACCCGGGACAGGGGGGTTCAATGAGCAGTTCTTC CASRPGTGGFNEQFF
TRBJ2-2 TRBV2 once TRBD2 TGTGCCAGCAGTGTCATCGGGGGGGGAAACACCGGGGAGCTGTTTTTT CASSVIGGGNTGELFF
TRBJ2-5 TRBV18 once TRBD1 TGTGCCAGCTCATTGGGACAGAAAGAGACCCAGTACTTC CASSLGQKETQYF
TRBJ2-5 TRBV30 NA NA TGTGCCTGGGGGCGCGGCTACCAAGAGACCCAGTACTTC CAWGRGYQETQYF
TRBJ1-1 TRBV30 NA NA TGTGCCTGGCGGAGATACCAGAACACTGAAGCTTTCTTT CAWRRYQNTEAFF
TRBJ2-3 TRBV19 NA TRBD2 TGTGCCAGTAGTTCGCGGGGGGGCCGCACAGATACGCAGTATTTT CASSSRGGRTDTQYF
TRBJ1-5 TRBV7-2 NA TRBD1 TGTGCCAGCAGAGGGACAGGGGGAAGCAATCAGCCCCAGCATTTT CASRGTGGSNQPQHF
TRBJ1-5 TRBV9 NA TRBD1 TGTGCCAGCAGCGCCGGGCAGGGGGGACAGCCCCAGCATTTT CASSAGQGGQPQHF
TRBJ1-6 TRBV28 NA TRBD1 TGTGCCAGCAGTTTGGAGGCAGGGGGTCATTCACCCCTCCACTTT CASSLEAGGHSPLHF
TRBJ2-5 TRBV24-1 NA TRBD1 TGTGCCACCAGTGAAACAGGGGGTCTTGAGACCCAGTACTTC CATSETGGLETQYF
TRBJ1-2 TRBV7-9 NA TRBD1 TGTGCCAGCAGGTTTCCCCAGACAGGGACTTTCAACTATGGCTACACCTTC CASRFPQTGTFNYGYTF
TRBJ1-5 TRBV15 NA NA TGTGCCACCAGCGCCGGAGGGGGCAATCAGCCCCAGCATTTT CATSAGGGNQPQHF
TRBJ2-5 TRBV30 NA TRBD2 TGTGCCTGGAGTGTACTTCGGACTAGCGGGCGAGAGACCCAGTACTTC CAWSVLRTSGRETQYF
TRBJ2-2 TRBV7-9 NA NA TGTGCCAGCAGCCTTCCACAGGGAGGGTGGGAGCTGTTTTTT CASSLPQGGWELFF
TRBJ2-5 TRBV4-3 NA TRBD2 TGCGCCAGCAGCCCGCTGACTAGCGGGGCCGGAGAGACCCAGTACTTC CASSPLTSGAGETQYF
TRBJ2-7 TRBV12-3/TRBV12-4 NA TRBD1 TGTGCCAGCAGAGGGACAGGGGGTGGGGAGCAGTACTTC CASRGTGGGEQYF
TRBJ2-1 TRBV3-1/TRBV3-2 NA NA TGTGCCAGCAGCCAAGCGATACCTACTAGTGAGCAGTTCTTC CASSQAIPTSEQFF
TRBJ1-5 TRBV2 NA TRBD1 TGTGCCAGCAGATTTGGGACAGGGGAGGCTCAGCCCCAGCATTTT CASRFGTGEAQPQHF
TRBJ2-1 TRBV11-2 once TRBD1 TGTGCCAGCAGCTCAATCAGAAGGGGGCGATCGGTGTATGAGCAGTTCTTC CASSSIRRGRSVYEQFF
TRBJ1-1 TRBV18 NA TRBD1 TGTGCCAGCTCACCGGGACAGGGGAACACTGAAGCTTTCTTT CASSPGQGNTEAFF
TRBJ1-2 TRBV6-5 NA TRBD1 TGTGCCAGCAGTCCCCCGGGACAGATTAATCCCTACACCTTC CASSPPGQINPYTF
TRBJ2-7 TRBV19 NA NA TGTGCCAGTAGTATAGTGGAGGGGAGCTCCTACGAGCAGTACTTC CASSIVEGSSYEQYF
TRBJ2-7 TRBV12-3/TRBV12-4 NA NA TGTGCCAGCAGTTTATATAACGAGCAGTACTTC CASSLYNEQYF
TRBJ1-5 TRBV24-1 NA TRBD1 TGTGCCACCAGTGACCACACAGGGGGCGCCGGGGGCAATCAGCCCCAGCATTTT CATSDHTGGAGGNQPQHF
TRBJ1-3 TRBV3-1/TRBV3-2 NA NA TGTGCCAGCACCCGGACCTCAGGGGCGAGAAACACCATATATTTT CASTRTSGARNTIYF
TRBJ2-1 TRBV5-4 NA TRBD1 TGTGCCAGCAGCTTGAGGATTTTACAGGGGGCAGGTGAGCAGTTCTTC CASSLRILQGAGEQFF
TRBJ1-3 TRBV23-1 NA TRBD1 TGCGCCAGCAGTCAGCCGGGACAGCCAACTCCCTTGGAAAACACCATATATTTT CASSQPGQPTPLENTIYF
TRBJ2-6 TRBV7-9 NA NA TGTGCCAGCAGCTTTGGCGGCGCCAACGTCCTGACTTTC CASSFGGANVLTF
TRBJ2-2 TRBV7-2 few TRBD1 TGTGCCAGCAGCCCAGGGGGCGCAAGAACCGGGGAGCTGTTTTTT CASSPGGARTGELFF
TRBJ1-2 TRBV18 NA TRBD1 TGTGCCAGCTCTCCCGGACAGGGGAATGGCTACACCTTC CASSPGQGNGYTF
TRBJ2-1 TRBV2 NA TRBD2 TGTGCCAGCAGGCCGACTAGCGGGGGGCCCAATGAGCAGTTCTTC CASRPTSGGPNEQFF
TRBJ1-2 TRBV7-8 NA NA TGTGCCAGCAGCTTAAACAGGGAGGGTGGCTACACCTTC CASSLNREGGYTF
TRBJ1-1 TRBV7-2 once NA TGTGCCAGCAGCTCGACAGGGAACACTGAAGCTTTCTTT CASSSTGNTEAFF
TRBJ1-2 TRBV29-1 once NA TGCAGCGTACCCGTAAGCGGCAGGAGGTATGGCTACACCTTC CSVPVSGRRYGYTF
TRBJ2-5 TRBV7-9 NA TRBD2 TGTGCCAGCAGAAACGGCCGCGGGGGGGCCGCGGAGACCCAGTACTTC CASRNGRGGAAETQYF
TRBJ1-2 TRBV19 NA NA TGTGCCAGTAGTATAGAAGACACAGGCCGGCTCTATGGCTACACCTTC CASSIEDTGRLYGYTF
TRBJ2-7 TRBV19 NA NA TGTGCCAGTAGTATTACGGCAGGGCCTAATTACGAGCAGTACTTC CASSITAGPNYEQYF
TRBJ2-2 TRBV21-1 NA NA TGTGCCAGCAGTAGAGTGCGGGGGGGCACCGGGGAGCTGTTTTTT CASSRVRGGTGELFF